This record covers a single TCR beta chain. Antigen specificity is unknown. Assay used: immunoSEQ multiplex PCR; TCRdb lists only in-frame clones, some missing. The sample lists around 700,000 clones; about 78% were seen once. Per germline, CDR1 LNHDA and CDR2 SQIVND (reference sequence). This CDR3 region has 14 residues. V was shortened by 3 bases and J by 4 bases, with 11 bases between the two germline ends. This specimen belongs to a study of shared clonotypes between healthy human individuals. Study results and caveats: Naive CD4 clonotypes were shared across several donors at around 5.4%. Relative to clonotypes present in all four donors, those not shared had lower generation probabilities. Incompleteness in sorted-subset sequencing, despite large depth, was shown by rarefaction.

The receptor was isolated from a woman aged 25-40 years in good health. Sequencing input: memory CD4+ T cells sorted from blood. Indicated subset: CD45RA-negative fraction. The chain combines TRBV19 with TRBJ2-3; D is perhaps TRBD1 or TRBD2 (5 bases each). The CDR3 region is CASSIRGSADTQYF. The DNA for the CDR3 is TGTGCCAGTAGTATTCGGGGCAGCGCAGATACGCAGTATTTT.